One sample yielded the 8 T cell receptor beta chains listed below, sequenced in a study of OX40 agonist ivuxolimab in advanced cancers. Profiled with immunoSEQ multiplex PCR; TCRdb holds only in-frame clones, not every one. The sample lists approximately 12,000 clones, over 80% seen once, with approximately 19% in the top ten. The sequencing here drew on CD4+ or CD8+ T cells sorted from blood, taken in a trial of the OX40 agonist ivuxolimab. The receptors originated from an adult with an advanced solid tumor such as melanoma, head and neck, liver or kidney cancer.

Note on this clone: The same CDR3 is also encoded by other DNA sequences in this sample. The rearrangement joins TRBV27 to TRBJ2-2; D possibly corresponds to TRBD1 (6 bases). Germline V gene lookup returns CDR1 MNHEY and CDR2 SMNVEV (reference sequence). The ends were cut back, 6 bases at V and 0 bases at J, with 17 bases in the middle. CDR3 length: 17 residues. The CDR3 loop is CASSSSHREPNTGELFF. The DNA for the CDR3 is TGTGCCAGCAGCAGTTCACACAGGGAGCCGAACACCGGGGAGCTGTTTTTT.

The CDR3 DNA is TGTGCCAGCAGGGAAAGGTCCTACGAGCAGTACTTC. Translated, it gives CASRERSYEQYF. This chain uses TRBV6-1 with TRBJ2-7; no definite D call. The CDR3 is made up of 12 amino acids. Germline V gene lookup returns CDR1 MNHNS and CDR2 SASEGT. V lost 6 bases to trimming and J lost 1 base, with 7 bases between them.

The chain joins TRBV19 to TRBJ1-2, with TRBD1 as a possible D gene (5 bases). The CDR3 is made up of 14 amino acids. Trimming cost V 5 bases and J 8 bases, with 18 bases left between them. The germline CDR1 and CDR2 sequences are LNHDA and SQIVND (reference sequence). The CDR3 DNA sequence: TGTGCCAGTAGTCTCCCGGAGGGGCCAGGGGGCTACACCTTC. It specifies CASSLPEGPGGYTF.

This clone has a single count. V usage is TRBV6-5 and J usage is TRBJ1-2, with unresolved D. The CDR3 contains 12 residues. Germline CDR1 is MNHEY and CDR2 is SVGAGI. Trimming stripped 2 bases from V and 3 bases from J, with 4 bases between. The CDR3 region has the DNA TGTGCCAGCAGTTACGGGGACTATGGCTACACCTTC. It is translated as CASSYGDYGYTF.

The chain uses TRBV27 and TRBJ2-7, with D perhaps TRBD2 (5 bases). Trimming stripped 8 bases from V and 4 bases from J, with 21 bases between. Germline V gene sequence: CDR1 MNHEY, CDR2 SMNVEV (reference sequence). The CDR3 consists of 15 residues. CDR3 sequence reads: CASRPMSSSGYEQYF. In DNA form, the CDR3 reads TGTGCCAGCCGACCTATGTCTAGCTCGGGGTACGAGCAGTACTTC.

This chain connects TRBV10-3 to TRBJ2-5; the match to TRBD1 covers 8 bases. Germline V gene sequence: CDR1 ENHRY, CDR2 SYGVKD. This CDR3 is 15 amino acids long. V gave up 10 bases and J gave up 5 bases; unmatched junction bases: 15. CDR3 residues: CATLFDQGAGETQYF. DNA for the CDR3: TGTGCCACCCTCTTCGACCAGGGGGCAGGGGAGACCCAGTACTTC.

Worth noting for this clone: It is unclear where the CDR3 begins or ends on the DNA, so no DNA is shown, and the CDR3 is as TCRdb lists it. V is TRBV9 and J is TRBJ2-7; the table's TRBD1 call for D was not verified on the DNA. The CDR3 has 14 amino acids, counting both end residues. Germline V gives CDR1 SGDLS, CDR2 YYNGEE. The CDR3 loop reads CASSVGPGTGSRYF.

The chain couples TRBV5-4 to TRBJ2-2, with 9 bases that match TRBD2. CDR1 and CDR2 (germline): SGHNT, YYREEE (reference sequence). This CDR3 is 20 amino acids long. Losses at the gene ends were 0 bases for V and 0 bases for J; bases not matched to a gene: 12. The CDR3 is CASSLEGASGMIPNTGELFF. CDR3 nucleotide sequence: TGTGCCAGCAGCTTGGAGGGGGCTAGCGGGATGATTCCGAACACCGGGGAGCTGTTTTTT.